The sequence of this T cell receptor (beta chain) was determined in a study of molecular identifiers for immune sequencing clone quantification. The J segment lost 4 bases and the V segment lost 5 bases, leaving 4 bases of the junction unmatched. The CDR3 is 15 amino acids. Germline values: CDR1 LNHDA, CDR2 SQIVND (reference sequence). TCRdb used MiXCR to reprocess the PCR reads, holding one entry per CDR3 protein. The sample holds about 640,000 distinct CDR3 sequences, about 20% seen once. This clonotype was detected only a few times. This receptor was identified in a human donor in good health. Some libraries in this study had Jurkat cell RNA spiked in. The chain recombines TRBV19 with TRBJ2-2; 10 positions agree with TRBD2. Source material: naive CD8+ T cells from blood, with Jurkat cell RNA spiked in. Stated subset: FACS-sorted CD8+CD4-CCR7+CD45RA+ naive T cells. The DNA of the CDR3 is TGTGCCAGTAGTGCGACTAGCGGGTTCACCGGGGAGCTGTTTTTT. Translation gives CASSATSGFTGELFF.